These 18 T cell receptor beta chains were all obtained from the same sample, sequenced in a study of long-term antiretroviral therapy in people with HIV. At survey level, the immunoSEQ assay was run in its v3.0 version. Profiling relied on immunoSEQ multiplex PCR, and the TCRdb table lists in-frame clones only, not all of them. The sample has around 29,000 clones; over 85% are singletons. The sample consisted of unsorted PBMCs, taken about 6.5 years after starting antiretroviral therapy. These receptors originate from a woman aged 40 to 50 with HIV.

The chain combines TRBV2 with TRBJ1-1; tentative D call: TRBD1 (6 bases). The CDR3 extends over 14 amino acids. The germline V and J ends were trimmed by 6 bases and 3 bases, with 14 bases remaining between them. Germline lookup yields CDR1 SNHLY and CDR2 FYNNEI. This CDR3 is CASSKEGGDTEAFF. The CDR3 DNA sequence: TGTGCCAGCAGCAAAGAGGGGGGAGACACTGAAGCTTTCTTT.

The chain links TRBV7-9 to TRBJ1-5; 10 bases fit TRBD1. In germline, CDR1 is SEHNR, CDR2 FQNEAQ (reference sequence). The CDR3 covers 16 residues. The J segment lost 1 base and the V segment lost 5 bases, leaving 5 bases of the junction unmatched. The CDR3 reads CASSPWDRGSNQPQHF. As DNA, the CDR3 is TGTGCCAGCAGCCCCTGGGACAGGGGAAGCAATCAGCCCCAGCATTTT.

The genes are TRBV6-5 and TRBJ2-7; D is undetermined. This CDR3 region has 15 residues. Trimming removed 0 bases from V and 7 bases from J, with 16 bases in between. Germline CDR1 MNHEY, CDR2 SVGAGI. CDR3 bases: TGTGCCAGCAGTTACTCGCGGAACCCTCTGAGGGAGCAGTACTTC. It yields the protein CASSYSRNPLREQYF.

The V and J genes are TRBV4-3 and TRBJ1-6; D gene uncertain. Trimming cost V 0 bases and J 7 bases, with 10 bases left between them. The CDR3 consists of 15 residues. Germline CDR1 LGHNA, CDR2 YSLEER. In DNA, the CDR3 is TGCGCCAGCAGCCAAGAGTTAGGCCCCAATTCACCCCTCCACTTT. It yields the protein CASSQELGPNSPLHF.

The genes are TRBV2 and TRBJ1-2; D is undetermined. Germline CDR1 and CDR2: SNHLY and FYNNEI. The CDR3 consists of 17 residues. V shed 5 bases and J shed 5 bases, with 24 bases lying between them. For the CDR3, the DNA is TGTGCCAGCAGTAGATCGGCAGGAACCGAAGGACTTTATGGCTACACCTTC. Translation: CASSRSAGTEGLYGYTF.

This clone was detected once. The CDR3 sequence is CASRGAYEQYF. The CDR3 nucleotides are TGTGCCAGCAGAGGAGCCTACGAGCAGTACTTC. The gene calls are TRBV6-5 and TRBJ2-7; D remains unclear. CDR3 length: 11 residues. V lost 6 bases to trimming and J lost 2 bases, with 5 bases between them. Germline CDR1 and CDR2: MNHEY and SVGAGI.

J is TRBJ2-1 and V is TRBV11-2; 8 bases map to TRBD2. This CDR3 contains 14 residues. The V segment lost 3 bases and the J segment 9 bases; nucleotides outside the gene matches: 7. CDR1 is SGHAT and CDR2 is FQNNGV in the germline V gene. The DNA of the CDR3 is TGTGCCAGCAGCTTTAGCGGGGTCCGAGGTGAGCAGTTCTTC. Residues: CASSFSGVRGEQFF.

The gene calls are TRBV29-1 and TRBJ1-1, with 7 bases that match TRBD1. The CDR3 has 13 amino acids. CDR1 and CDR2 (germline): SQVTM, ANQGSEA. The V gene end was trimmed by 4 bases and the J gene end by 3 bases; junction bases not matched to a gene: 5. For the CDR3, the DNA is TGCAGCGTTGGAAAAGGGGGCTACACTGAAGCTTTCTTT. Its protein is CSVGKGGYTEAFF. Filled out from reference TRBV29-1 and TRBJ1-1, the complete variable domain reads SAVISQKPSRDICQRGTSLTIQCQVDSQVTMMFWYRQQPGQSLTLIATANQGSEATYESGFVIDKFPISRPNLTFSTLTVSNMSPEDSSIYLCSVGKGGYTEAFFGQGTRLTVV.

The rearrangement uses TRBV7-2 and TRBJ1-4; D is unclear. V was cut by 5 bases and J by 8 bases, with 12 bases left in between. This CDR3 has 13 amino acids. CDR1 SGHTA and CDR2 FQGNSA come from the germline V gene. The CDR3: CASSHASREKLFF. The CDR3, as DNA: TGTGCCAGCAGCCATGCTTCCAGGGAAAAACTGTTTTTT.

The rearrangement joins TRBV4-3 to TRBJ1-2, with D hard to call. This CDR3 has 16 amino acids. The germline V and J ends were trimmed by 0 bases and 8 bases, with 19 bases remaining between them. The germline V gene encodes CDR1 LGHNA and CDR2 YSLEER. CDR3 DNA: TGCGCCAGCAGCCAAGAAATAGGAAGGATGGCTCTCGGCTACACCTTC. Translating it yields CASSQEIGRMALGYTF.

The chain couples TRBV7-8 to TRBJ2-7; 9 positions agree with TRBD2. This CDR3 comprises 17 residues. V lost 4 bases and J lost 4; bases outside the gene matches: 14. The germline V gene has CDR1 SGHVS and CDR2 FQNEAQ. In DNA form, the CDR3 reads TGTGCCAGCAGCTCGGGGCGGGGGGGACCGGGAATTTACGAGCAGTACTTC. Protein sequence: CASSSGRGGPGIYEQYF.

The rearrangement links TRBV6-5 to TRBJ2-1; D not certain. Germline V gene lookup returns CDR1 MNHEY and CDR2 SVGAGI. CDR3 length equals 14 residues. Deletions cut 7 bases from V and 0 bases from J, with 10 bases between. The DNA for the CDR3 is TGTGCCAGCACATCCGTGAGCTCCTACAATGAGCAGTTCTTC. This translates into CASTSVSSYNEQFF.

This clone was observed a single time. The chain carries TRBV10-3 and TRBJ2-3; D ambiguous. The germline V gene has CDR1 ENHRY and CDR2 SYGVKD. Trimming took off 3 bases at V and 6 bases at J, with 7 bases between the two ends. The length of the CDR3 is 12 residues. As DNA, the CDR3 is TGTGCCATCAGTGATTCGGCGGATACGCAGTATTTT. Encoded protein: CAISDSADTQYF.

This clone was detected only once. The CDR3 DNA is TGTGCCAGCAGCTTTGGGACTAGCGGTGATGAGCAGTTCTTC. This encodes CASSFGTSGDEQFF. The chain carries TRBV7-2 and TRBJ2-1; 11 nucleotides line up with TRBD2. The CDR3 length is 14 residues. The V gene's germline CDR1 is SGHTA and CDR2 FQGNSA. The trim removed 3 bases at V and 8 bases at J, leaving 3 bases unmatched. The full variable domain, in which reference TRBV7-2 and TRBJ2-1 provide the parts outside the CDR3, is GAGVSQSPSNKVTEKGKDVELRCDPISGHTALYWYRQSLGQGLEFLIYFQGNSAPDKSGLPSDRFSAERTGGSVSTLTIQRTQQEDSAVYLCASSFGTSGDEQFFGPGTRLTVL.

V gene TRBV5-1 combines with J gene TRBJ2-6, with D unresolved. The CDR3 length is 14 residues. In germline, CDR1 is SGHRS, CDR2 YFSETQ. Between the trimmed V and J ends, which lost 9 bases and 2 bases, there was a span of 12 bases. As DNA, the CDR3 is TGCGCCACTGCACCTCTCCCTGGGGCCAACGTCCTGACTTTC. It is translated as CATAPLPGANVLTF. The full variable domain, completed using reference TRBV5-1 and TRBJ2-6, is KAGVTQTPRYLIKTRGQQVTLSCSPISGHRSVSWYQQTPGQGLQFLFEYFSETQRNKGNFPGRFSGRQFSNSRSEMNVSTLELGDSALYLCATAPLPGANVLTFGAGSRLTVL.

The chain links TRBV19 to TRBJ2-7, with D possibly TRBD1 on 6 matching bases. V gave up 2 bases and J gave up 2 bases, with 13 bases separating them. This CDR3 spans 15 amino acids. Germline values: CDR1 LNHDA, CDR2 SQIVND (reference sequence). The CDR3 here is CASSIRDIGPYEQYF. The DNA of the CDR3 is TGTGCCAGTAGTATAAGGGACATAGGCCCCTACGAGCAGTACTTC.

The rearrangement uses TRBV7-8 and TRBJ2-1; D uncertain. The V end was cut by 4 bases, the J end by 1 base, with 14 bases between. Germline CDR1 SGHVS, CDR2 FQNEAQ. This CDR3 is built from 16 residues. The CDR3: CASSSRAQTSYNEQFF. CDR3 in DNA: TGTGCCAGCAGCTCCCGTGCTCAGACATCCTACAATGAGCAGTTCTTC.

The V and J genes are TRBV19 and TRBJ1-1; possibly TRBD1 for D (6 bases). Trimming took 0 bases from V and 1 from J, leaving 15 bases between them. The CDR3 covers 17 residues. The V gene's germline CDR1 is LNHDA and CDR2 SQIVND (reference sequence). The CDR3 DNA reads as TGTGCCAGTAGTATAGATTGGGGAGGACAGCAGAACACTGAAGCTTTCTTT. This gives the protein CASSIDWGGQQNTEAFF.